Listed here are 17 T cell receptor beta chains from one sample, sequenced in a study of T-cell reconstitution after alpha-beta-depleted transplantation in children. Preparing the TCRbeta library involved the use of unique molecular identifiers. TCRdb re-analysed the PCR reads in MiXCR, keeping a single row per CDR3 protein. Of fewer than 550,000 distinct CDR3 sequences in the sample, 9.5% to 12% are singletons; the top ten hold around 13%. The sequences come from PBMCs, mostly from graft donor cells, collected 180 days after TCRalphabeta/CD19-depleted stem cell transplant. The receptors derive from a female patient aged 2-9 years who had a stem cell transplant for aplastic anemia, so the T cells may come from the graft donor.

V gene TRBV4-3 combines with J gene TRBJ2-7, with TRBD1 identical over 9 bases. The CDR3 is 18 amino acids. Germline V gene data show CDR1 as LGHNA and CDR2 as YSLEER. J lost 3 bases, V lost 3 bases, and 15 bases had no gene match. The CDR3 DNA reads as TGCGCCAGCAGCCATTCCGGGACAGGGAATGCTCCAGTCTACGAGCAGTACTTC. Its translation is CASSHSGTGNAPVYEQYF.

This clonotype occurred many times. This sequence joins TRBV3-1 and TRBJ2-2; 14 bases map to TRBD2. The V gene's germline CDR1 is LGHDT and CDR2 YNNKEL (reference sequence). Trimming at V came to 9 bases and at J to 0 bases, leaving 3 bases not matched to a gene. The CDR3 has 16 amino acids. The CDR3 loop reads CASGLAGGPNTGELFF. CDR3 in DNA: TGTGCCAGTGGACTAGCGGGAGGTCCGAACACCGGGGAGCTGTTTTTT.

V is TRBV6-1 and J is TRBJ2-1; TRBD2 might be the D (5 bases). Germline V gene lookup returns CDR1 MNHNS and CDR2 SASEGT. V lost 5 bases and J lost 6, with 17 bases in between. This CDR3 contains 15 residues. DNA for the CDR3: TGTGCCAGCAGTCGAGGTTTTCGGGCGGGCAATGAGCAGTTCTTC. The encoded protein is CASSRGFRAGNEQFF.

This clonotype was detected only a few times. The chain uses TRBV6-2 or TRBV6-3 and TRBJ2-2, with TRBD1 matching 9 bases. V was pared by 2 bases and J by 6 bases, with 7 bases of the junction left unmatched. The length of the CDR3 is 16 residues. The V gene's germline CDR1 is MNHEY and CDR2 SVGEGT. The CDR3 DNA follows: TGTGCCAGCAGTTACCCGGGGACAGGGAAGGCCGGGGAGCTGTTTTTT. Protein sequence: CASSYPGTGKAGELFF.

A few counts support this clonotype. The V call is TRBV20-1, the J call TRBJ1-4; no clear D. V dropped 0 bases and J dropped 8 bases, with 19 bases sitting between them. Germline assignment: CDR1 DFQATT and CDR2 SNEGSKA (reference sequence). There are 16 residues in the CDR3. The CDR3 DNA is TGCAGTGCTAGAGAGGGCAGCGCAACAGCAAGGGAAAAACTGTTTTTT. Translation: CSAREGSATAREKLFF.

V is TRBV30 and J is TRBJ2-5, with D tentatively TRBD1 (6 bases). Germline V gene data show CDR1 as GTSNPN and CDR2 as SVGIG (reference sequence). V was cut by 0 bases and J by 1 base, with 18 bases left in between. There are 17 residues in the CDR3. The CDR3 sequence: CAWSVWSETGFQETQYF. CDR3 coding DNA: TGTGCCTGGAGTGTATGGTCGGAAACAGGGTTCCAAGAGACCCAGTACTTC.

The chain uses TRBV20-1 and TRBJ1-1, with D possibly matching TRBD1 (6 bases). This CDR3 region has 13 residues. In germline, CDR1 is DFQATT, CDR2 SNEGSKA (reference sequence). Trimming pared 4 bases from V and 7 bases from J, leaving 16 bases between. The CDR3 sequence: CSATRGGPSEAFF. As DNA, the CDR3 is TGCAGTGCTACCAGAGGGGGACCCAGTGAAGCTTTCTTT.

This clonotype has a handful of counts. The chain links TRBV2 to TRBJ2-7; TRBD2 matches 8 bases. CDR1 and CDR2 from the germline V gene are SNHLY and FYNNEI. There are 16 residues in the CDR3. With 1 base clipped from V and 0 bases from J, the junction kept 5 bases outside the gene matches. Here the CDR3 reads CASSEGRLAGSYEQYV. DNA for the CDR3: TGTGCCAGCAGTGAAGGTAGGCTAGCGGGCTCCTACGAGCAGTACGTC.

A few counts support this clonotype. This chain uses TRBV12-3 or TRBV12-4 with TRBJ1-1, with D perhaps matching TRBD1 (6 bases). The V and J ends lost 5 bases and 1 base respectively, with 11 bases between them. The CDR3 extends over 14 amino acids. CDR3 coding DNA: TGTGCCAGCAGTAAGGACAGATCGAACACTGAAGCTTTCTTT. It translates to CASSKDRSNTEAFF.

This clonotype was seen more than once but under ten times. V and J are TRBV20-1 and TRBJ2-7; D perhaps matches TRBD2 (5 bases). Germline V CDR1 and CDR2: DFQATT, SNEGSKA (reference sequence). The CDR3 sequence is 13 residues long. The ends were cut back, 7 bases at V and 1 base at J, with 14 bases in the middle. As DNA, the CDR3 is TGCAGTGTCGCAGAGGACTGGTCCTACGAGCAGTACTTC. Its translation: CSVAEDWSYEQYF.

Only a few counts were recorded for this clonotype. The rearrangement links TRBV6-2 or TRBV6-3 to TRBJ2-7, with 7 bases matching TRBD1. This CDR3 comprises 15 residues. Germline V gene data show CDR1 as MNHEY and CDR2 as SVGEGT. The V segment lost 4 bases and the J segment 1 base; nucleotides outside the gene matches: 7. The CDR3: CASSWRQGKSYEQYV. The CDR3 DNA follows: TGTGCCAGCAGTTGGAGACAGGGCAAATCCTACGAGCAGTACGTC.

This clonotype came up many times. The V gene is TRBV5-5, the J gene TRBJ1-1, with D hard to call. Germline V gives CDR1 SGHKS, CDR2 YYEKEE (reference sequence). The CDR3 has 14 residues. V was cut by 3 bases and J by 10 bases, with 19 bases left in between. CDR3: CASSSNIVVGLAFF. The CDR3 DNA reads TGTGCCAGCAGCTCGAATATCGTTGTGGGGTTAGCTTTCTTT. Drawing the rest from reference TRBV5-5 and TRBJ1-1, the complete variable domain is DAGVTQSPTHLIKTRGQQVTLRCSPISGHKSVSWYQQVLGQGPQFIFQYYEKEERGRGNFPDRFSARQFPNYSSELNVNALLLGDSALYLCASSSNIVVGLAFFGQGTRLTVV.

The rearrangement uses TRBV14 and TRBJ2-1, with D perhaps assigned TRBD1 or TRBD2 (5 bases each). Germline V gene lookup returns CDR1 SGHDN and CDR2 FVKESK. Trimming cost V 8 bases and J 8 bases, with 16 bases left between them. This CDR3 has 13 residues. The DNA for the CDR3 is TGTGCCAGCGGGGGAATAGGGTTCGATGAGCAGTTCTTC. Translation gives CASGGIGFDEQFF.

CDR3 nucleotides: TGTGCCAGCAGCACTGGGGTTGCGAACACTGAAGCTTTCTTT. Translated, it gives CASSTGVANTEAFF. The chain links TRBV12-3 or TRBV12-4 to TRBJ1-1, with D hard to call. The CDR3 consists of 14 residues. V gave up 6 bases and J gave up 1 base, with 12 bases separating them.

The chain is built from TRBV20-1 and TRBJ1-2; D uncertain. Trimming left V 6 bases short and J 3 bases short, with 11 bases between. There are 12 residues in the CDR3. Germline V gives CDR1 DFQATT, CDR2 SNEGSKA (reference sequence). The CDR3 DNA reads TGCAGTGCGTCATCAGGATACTATGGCTACACCTTC. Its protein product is CSASSGYYGYTF.

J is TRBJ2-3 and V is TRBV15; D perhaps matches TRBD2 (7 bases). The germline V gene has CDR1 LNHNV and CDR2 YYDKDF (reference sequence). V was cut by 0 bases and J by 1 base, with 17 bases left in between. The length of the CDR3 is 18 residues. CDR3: CATSRDLRKGGGTDTQYF. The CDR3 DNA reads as TGTGCCACCAGCAGAGATTTAAGGAAAGGGGGGGGCACAGATACGCAGTATTTT.

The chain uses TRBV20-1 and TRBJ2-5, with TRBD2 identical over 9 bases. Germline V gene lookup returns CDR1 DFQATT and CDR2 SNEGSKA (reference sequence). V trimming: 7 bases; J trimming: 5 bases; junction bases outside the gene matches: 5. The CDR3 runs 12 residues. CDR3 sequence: CSGREGQETQYF. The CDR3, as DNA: TGCAGTGGGCGGGAGGGCCAGGAGACCCAGTACTTC.